The clone carrying this TCR beta chain has at least ten counts. The source of the sample is a study of blood T cells in healthy people across ages. This CDR3 has 14 residues. Germline-derived CDR1 and CDR2 are DFQATT and SNEGSKA (reference sequence). V was pared by 4 bases and J by 9 bases, with 9 bases of the junction left unmatched. It was with a sample-barcoded 5' primer and a J-beta primer mix that a second PCR of about 7 to 12 cycles was run. Each CDR3 protein gets one entry after TCRdb re-called the 5' RACE reads with MiXCR. The table records hundreds of thousands of distinct CDR3 sequences, 45% to 50% of them present only once.

The V call is TRBV20-1, the J call TRBJ1-6; 7 nucleotides align to TRBD1. Source material: blood. The sequence came from a young man in good health. CDR3 loop: CSAKRTGDSSPLHF. In DNA form, the CDR3 reads TGCAGTGCTAAAAGGACAGGCGATAGTTCACCCCTCCACTTT.